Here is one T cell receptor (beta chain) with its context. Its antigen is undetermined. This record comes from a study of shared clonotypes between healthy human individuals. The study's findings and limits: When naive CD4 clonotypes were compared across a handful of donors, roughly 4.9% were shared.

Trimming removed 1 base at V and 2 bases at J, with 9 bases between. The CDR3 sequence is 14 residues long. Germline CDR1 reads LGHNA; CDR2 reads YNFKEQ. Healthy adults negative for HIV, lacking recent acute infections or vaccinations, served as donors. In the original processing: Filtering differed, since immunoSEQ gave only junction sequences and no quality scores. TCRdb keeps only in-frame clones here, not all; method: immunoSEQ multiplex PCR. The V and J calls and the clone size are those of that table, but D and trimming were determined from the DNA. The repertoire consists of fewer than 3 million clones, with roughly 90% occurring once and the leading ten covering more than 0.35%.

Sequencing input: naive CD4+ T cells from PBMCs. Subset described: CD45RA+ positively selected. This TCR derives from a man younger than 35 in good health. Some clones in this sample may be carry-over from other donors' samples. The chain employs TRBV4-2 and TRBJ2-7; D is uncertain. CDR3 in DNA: TGTGCCAGCAGCCAAGGTCGAGGTACCTACGAGCAGTACTTC. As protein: CASSQGRGTYEQYF.